Below, 28 T cell receptor beta chains from the same sample are listed, as sequenced in a study of blood T cell repertoires in COVID-19. This table comes from immunoSEQ multiplex PCR, and its TCRdb copy is limited to in-frame clones, with some not included. This sample has 180,000 or so clones, with about 87% found just once. The sequencing sample was made of peripheral blood. Receptors were obtained from a young woman with acute or convalescent COVID-19.

This clone was picked up a small number of times. The CDR3 protein is CASSPGTPYEQYF. The DNA for the CDR3 is TGCGCCAGCAGCCCCGGGACTCCCTACGAGCAGTACTTC. This chain uses TRBV5-1 with TRBJ2-7; D possibly corresponds to TRBD2 (6 bases). Trimming shortened V by 4 bases and J by 2 bases, and 10 bases separated the two germline ends. Germline V gene sequence: CDR1 SGHRS, CDR2 YFSETQ. The CDR3 length is 13 residues. Supplemented by reference TRBV5-1 and TRBJ2-7, the full variable domain reads KAGVTQTPRYLIKTRGQQVTLSCSPISGHRSVSWYQQTPGQGLQFLFEYFSETQRNKGNFPGRFSGRQFSNSRSEMNVSTLELGDSALYLCASSPGTPYEQYFGPGTRLTVT.

The V and J genes are TRBV12-5 and TRBJ2-1; tentatively, D is TRBD1 (6 bases). The CDR3 contains 15 residues. V dropped 5 bases and J dropped 7 bases, with 18 bases sitting between them. CDR1 and CDR2 (germline): LGHNT, FRNRAP. CDR3: CASGRGQTGWNEQFF. CDR3 DNA: TGTGCTAGTGGTCGTGGACAGACTGGGTGGAATGAGCAGTTCTTC.

The chain is built from TRBV11-3 and TRBJ2-5; 10 bases agree with TRBD2. The DNA matches TRBJ2-7 better at its end, which makes the J call doubtful. The CDR3 extends over 15 amino acids. Germline CDR1 SGHNT, CDR2 YENEEA. The CDR3 is CASSRSGRSWGEQYF. The CDR3 DNA is TGTGCCAGCAGCCGTAGCGGGAGGTCTTGGGGCGAGCAGTACTTC.

V and J are TRBV2 and TRBJ1-3; D is uncertain. Germline V gene data show CDR1 as SNHLY and CDR2 as FYNNEI. This CDR3 is built from 15 residues. Trimming took 0 bases from V and 0 from J, leaving 6 bases between them. CDR3: CASSEASGSGNTIYF. CDR3 nucleotide sequence: TGTGCCAGCAGTGAAGCTTCAGGCTCTGGAAACACCATATATTTT.

The chain links TRBV29-1 to TRBJ2-1, with 8 bases lining up with TRBD2. The CDR3 sequence is 11 residues long. The V gene's germline CDR1 is SQVTM and CDR2 ANQGSEA. V gave up 4 bases and J gave up 8 bases; unmatched junction bases: 1. Here the CDR3 DNA reads TGCAGCGTTGCTAGCGGGTATGAGCAGTTCTTC. Protein product: CSVASGYEQFF.

This rearrangement joins TRBV5-6 to TRBJ2-3; 7 nucleotides agree with TRBD2. CDR3 length equals 15 residues. CDR1 SGHDT and CDR2 YYEEEE come from the germline V gene. V was pared by 4 bases and J by 5 bases, with 10 bases of the junction left unmatched. The CDR3 nucleotides read TGTGCCAGCAGCCGGAGGCCGGGGGAGGGAGATACGCAGTATTTT. This sequence encodes CASSRRPGEGDTQYF.

V and J are TRBV19 and TRBJ2-7; D is perhaps TRBD1 (5 bases). The germline V gene encodes CDR1 LNHDA and CDR2 SQIVND (reference sequence). There are 14 residues in the CDR3. V was clipped by 5 bases and J by 3 bases, with 14 bases between them. The CDR3 bases are TGTGCCAGTAGTTCCCGACAGTCCCACTACGAGCAGTACTTC. Its translation is CASSSRQSHYEQYF.

The chain links TRBV30 to TRBJ2-6; no reliable D call. Germline loops: CDR1 GTSNPN, CDR2 SVGIG (reference sequence). The V end lost 4 bases, the J end lost 4 bases, and 5 bases lay between the germline ends. The CDR3 is 12 amino acids. The CDR3 bases are TGTGCCTGGATATCCGGGGCCAACGTCCTGACTTTC. Translated: CAWISGANVLTF.

The chain carries TRBV7-2 and TRBJ1-2; 11 nucleotides line up with TRBD1. V lost 8 bases and J lost 7; bases outside the gene matches: 6. The germline CDR1 and CDR2 sequences are SGHTA and FQGNSA. This CDR3 contains 13 residues. The chain's CDR3 is CASSPGQGVGYTF. The CDR3 DNA follows: TGTGCCAGCTCCCCGGGACAGGGGGTTGGCTACACCTTC.

The chain carries TRBV2 and TRBJ2-2, with a weak D call TRBD1 (5 bases). The CDR3 has 13 residues. Looked up from germline, CDR1 is SNHLY and CDR2 is FYNNEI. Trimming pared 10 bases from V and 2 bases from J, leaving 11 bases between. CDR3 sequence reads: CATKGQNTGELFF. In nucleotides, the CDR3 is TGTGCCACCAAAGGACAAAACACCGGGGAGCTGTTTTTT.

The chain couples TRBV4-1 to TRBJ2-7; D is uncertain. This CDR3 spans 13 amino acids. V shed 1 base and J shed 4 bases, with 8 bases lying between them. CDR1 MGHRA and CDR2 YSYEKL come from the germline V gene. The CDR3: CASSQGLGYEQYF. CDR3 bases: TGCGCCAGCAGCCAAGGACTTGGGTACGAGCAGTACTTC.

The V and J genes are TRBV19 and TRBJ2-3; D is uncertain. Germline V lookup: CDR1 LNHDA, CDR2 SQIVND (reference sequence). V was shortened by 6 bases and J by 3 bases, with 4 bases between the two germline ends. The CDR3 sequence is 11 residues long. CDR3 loop: CASRQTDTQYF. The CDR3 region has the DNA TGTGCCAGTAGGCAGACAGATACGCAGTATTTT.

With respect to this clone: At one boundary the junction diverges from the germline segment, which might be a read error. This chain uses TRBV11-2 with TRBJ2-5; TRBD2 aligns across 11 bases. In germline, CDR1 is SGHAT, CDR2 FQNNGV. The CDR3 consists of 18 residues. This CDR3 is CASSVISGTSGSQGTQYF. The CDR3 DNA is TGTGCCAGCAGCGTAATATCCGGGACTAGCGGTTCCCAAGGGACCCAGTACTTC.

The rearrangement uses TRBV6-5 and TRBJ2-2; D perhaps matches TRBD2 (7 bases). Per germline, CDR1 MNHEY and CDR2 SVGAGI. Trimming shortened V by 6 bases and J by 5 bases, and 16 bases separated the two germline ends. CDR3 length: 15 amino acids. The chain's CDR3 is CASRPGGANTGELFF. In DNA, the CDR3 is TGTGCCAGCAGACCGGGGGGCGCAAATACCGGGGAGCTGTTTTTT.

The chain recombines TRBV7-9 with TRBJ2-3; no clear D gene. Trimming took 11 bases from V and 4 from J, leaving 22 bases between them. CDR1 and CDR2 (germline): SEHNR, FQNEAQ (reference sequence). This CDR3 comprises 15 residues. The CDR3 DNA is TGTGCCGCCACATCCCCAGGTGGTGGCGCAGATACGCAGTATTTT. It codes for CAATSPGGGADTQYF.

This clone was detected only a few times. The rearrangement uses TRBV11-2 and TRBJ2-7; possibly TRBD2 for D (6 bases). This CDR3 is 14 amino acids long. The V and J ends lost 3 bases and 0 bases respectively, with 9 bases between them. The germline V gene encodes CDR1 SGHAT and CDR2 FQNNGV. The CDR3 DNA is TGTGCCAGCAGCTTGAGGGAGGACTCCTACGAGCAGTACTTC. It encodes CASSLREDSYEQYF.

The chain employs TRBV9 and TRBJ1-2; D not certain. The CDR3 totals 11 residues. Germline V CDR1 and CDR2: SGDLS, YYNGEE. V dropped 5 bases and J dropped 4 bases, with 6 bases sitting between them. The CDR3 sequence: CASSGAYGYTF. DNA of the CDR3: TGTGCCAGCAGTGGAGCCTATGGCTACACCTTC.

This sequence joins TRBV9 and TRBJ1-2; tentatively, D is TRBD1 (6 bases). Looked up from germline, CDR1 is SGDLS and CDR2 is YYNGEE. The CDR3 loop spans 13 amino acids. Trimming pared 2 bases from V and 4 bases from J, leaving 9 bases between. The CDR3 reads CASSVDRPYGYTF. The CDR3 region has the DNA TGTGCCAGCAGCGTCGACAGGCCCTATGGCTACACCTTC.

The chain joins TRBV7-9 to TRBJ2-5; D uncertain. V was trimmed by 4 bases and J by 3 bases, leaving 15 bases between them. The V gene's germline CDR1 is SEHNR and CDR2 FQNEAQ (reference sequence). The CDR3 has 15 amino acids. In DNA form, the CDR3 reads TGTGCCAGCAGCTCGCTAAAAACAGAGAAAGAGACCCAGTACTTC. It translates to CASSSLKTEKETQYF.

The J gene is TRBJ1-2, the V gene TRBV6-1; D gene ambiguous. V gave up 2 bases and J gave up 3 bases, with 10 bases separating them. Looked up from germline, CDR1 is MNHNS and CDR2 is SASEGT. The CDR3 length is 14 residues. CDR3 DNA: TGTGCCAGCAGTGAAACCTGGGCTGACTATGGCTACACCTTC. Translated: CASSETWADYGYTF.

V usage is TRBV21-1 and J usage is TRBJ2-1; the table's D call, TRBD1, has no DNA check behind it. TRBV21-1 constitutes a pseudogene. The CDR3 is made up of 19 amino acids. The CDR3 DNA follows: TGTGCCAGCAGCACGAGGGACAGTAAGCTTCCCCGTTCCCTCAATGAGCAGTTCTTC. The encoded protein is CASSTRDSKLPRSLNEQFF.

This chain connects TRBV11-3 to TRBJ2-7, with a weak D call TRBD1 (6 bases). From germline, CDR1 is SGHNT and CDR2 YENEEA. CDR3 length equals 13 residues. V lost 3 bases, J lost 6 bases, and 12 bases lay in between. The CDR3 region has the DNA TGTGCCAGCAGCTTCAACAGGGTAGTCGAGCAGTACTTC. This gives the protein CASSFNRVVEQYF.

This clone has only one observation. The gene calls are TRBV20-1 and TRBJ2-1; D might be TRBD2 (5 bases). The V end lost 7 bases, the J end lost 7 bases, and 8 bases lay between the germline ends. The CDR3 spans 10 residues. Per the germline V gene, CDR1 is DFQATT and CDR2 is SNEGSKA (reference sequence). The CDR3 is CSGRENEQFF. The CDR3 DNA reads as TGCAGTGGCCGGGAAAATGAGCAGTTCTTC.

This rearrangement joins TRBV28 to TRBJ2-1, with TRBD1 identical over 7 bases. The J segment lost 7 bases and the V segment lost 6 bases, leaving 12 bases of the junction unmatched. Per the germline V gene, CDR1 is MDHEN and CDR2 is SYDVKM. This CDR3 region has 15 residues. The chain's CDR3 is CASRPTTGALNEQFF. The CDR3 DNA reads TGTGCCAGCAGGCCGACCACAGGGGCGCTTAATGAGCAGTTCTTC.

The chain recombines TRBV4-1 with TRBJ2-7; tentatively, D is TRBD1 (6 bases). Germline V CDR1 and CDR2: MGHRA, YSYEKL. This CDR3 contains 13 residues. The ends were cut back, 2 bases at V and 3 bases at J, with 8 bases in the middle. The CDR3 loop reads CASSQQGNYEQYF. As DNA, the CDR3 is TGCGCCAGCAGCCAACAGGGGAACTACGAGCAGTACTTC.

The genes are TRBV9 and TRBJ1-1; D gene uncertain. CDR1 and CDR2 from the germline V gene are SGDLS and YYNGEE. The length of the CDR3 is 12 residues. V was pared by 0 bases and J by 7 bases, with 7 bases between. The CDR3 loop reads CASSVGGGEAFF. CDR3 bases: TGTGCCAGCAGCGTAGGCGGAGGTGAAGCTTTCTTT.

The CDR3 bases are TGTGCCAGCAGCTTCCGACACGCGAACACTGAAGCTTTCTTT. Translation gives CASSFRHANTEAFF. The chain is built from TRBV13 and TRBJ1-1, with unresolved D. Germline CDR1 is PRHDT and CDR2 is FYEKMQ (reference sequence). The CDR3 spans 14 residues. Trimming removed 3 bases at V and 1 base at J, with 9 bases between.

This chain connects TRBV4-2 to TRBJ1-6; D possibly corresponds to TRBD1 (6 bases). The CDR3 is made up of 15 amino acids. Germline loops: CDR1 LGHNA, CDR2 YNFKEQ. Trimming stripped 1 base from V and 6 bases from J, with 10 bases between. In DNA form, the CDR3 reads TGTGCCAGCAGCCAAGGGACAGTACTTAATTCACCCCTCCACTTT. Protein product: CASSQGTVLNSPLHF.